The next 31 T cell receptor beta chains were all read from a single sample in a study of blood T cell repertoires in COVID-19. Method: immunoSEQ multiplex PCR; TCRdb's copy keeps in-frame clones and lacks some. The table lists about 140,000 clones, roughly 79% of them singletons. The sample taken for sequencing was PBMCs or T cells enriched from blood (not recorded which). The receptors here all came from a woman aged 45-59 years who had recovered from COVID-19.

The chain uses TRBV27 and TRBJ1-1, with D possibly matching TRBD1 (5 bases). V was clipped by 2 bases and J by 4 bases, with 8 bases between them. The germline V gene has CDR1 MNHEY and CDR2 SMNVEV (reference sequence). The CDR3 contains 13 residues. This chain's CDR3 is CASSLQGGTEAFF. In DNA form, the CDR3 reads TGTGCCAGCAGTTTACAGGGCGGCACTGAAGCTTTCTTT.

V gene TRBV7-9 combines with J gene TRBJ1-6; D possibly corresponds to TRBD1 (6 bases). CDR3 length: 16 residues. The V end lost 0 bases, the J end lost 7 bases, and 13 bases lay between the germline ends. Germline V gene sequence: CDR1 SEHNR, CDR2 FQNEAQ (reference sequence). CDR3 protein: CASSLALGGENSPLHF. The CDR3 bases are TGTGCCAGCAGCTTAGCGCTAGGGGGGGAAAATTCACCCCTCCACTTT.

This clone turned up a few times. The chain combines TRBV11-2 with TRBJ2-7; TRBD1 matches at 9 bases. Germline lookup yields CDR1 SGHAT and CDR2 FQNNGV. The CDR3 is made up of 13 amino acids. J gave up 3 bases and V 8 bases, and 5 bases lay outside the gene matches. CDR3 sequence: CASRRDRVYEQYF. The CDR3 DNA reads TGTGCCAGCCGGCGGGACAGGGTCTACGAGCAGTACTTC.

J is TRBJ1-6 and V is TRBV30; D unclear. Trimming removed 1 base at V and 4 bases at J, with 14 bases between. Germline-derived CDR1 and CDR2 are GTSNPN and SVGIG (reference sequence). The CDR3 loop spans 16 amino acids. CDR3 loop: CAWSAPRAGYNSPLHF. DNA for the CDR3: TGTGCCTGGAGTGCCCCGCGAGCCGGGTATAATTCACCCCTCCACTTT.

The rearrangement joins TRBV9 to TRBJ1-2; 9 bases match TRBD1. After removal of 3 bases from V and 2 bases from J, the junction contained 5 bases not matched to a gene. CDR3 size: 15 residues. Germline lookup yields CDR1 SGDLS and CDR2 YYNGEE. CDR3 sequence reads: CASSGGTGRNYGYTF. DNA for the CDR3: TGTGCCAGCAGCGGGGGGACAGGGAGGAACTATGGCTACACCTTC.

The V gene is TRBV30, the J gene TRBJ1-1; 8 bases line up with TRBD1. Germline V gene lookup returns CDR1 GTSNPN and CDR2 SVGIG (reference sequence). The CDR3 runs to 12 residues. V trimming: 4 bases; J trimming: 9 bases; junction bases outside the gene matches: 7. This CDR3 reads CAWNQGAPKAFF. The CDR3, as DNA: TGTGCCTGGAACCAGGGGGCGCCGAAAGCTTTCTTT.

For the CDR3, the DNA is TGTGCCTGCCAGGGATACACTGAAGCTTTCTTT. It translates to CACQGYTEAFF. This chain uses TRBV30 with TRBJ1-1; D perhaps matches TRBD1 (5 bases). Looked up from germline, CDR1 is GTSNPN and CDR2 is SVGIG (reference sequence). The CDR3 runs to 11 residues. V was clipped by 6 bases and J by 3 bases, with 8 bases between them.

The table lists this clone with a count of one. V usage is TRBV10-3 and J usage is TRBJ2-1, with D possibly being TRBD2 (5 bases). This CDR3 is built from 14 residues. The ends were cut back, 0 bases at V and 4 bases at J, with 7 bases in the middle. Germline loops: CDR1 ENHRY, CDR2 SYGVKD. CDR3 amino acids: CAISESRGYNEQFF. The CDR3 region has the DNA TGTGCCATCAGTGAGTCGCGAGGGTACAATGAGCAGTTCTTC.

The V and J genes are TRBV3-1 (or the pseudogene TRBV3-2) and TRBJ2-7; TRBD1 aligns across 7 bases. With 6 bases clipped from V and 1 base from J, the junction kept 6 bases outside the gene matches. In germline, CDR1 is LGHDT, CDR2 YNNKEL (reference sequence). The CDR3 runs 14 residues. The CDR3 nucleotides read TGTGCCAGCAGTCGTCAGGGGGAATCCTACGAGCAGTACTTC. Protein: CASSRQGESYEQYF.

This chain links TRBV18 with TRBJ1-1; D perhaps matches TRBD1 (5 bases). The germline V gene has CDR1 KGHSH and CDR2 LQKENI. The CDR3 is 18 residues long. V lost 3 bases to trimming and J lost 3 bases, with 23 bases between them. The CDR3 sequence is CASSPAPGTGGLDTEAFF. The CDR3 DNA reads TGTGCCAGCTCACCGGCTCCCGGGACGGGGGGTTTAGACACTGAAGCTTTCTTT. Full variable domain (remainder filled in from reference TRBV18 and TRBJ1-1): NAGVMQNPRHLVRRRGQEARLRCSPMKGHSHVYWYRQLPEEGLKFMVYLQKENIIDESGMPKERFSAEFPKEGPSILRIQQVVRGDSAAYFCASSPAPGTGGLDTEAFFGQGTRLTVV.

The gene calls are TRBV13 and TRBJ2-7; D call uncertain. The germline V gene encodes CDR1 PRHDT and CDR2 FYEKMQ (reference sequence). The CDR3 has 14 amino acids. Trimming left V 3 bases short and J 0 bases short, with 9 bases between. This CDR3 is CASSFRESSYEQYF. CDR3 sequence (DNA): TGTGCCAGCAGCTTTAGAGAGAGCTCCTACGAGCAGTACTTC.

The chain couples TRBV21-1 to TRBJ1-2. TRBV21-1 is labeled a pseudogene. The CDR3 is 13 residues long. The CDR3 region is CASSNRPRDGYTF. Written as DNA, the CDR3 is TGTGCCAGCAGCAACCGGCCCCGGGATGGCTACACCTTC.

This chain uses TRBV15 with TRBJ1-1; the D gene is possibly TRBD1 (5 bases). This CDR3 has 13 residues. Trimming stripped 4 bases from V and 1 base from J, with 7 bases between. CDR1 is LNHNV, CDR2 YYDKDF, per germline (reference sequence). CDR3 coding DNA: TGTGCCACCAGCATCACAGGGAACACTGAAGCTTTCTTT. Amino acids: CATSITGNTEAFF.

The CDR3 coding sequence is TGTGCCAGCCTCCGGGACAGGGGAGTGGGGTATAGCAATCAGCCCCAGCATTTT. It translates to CASLRDRGVGYSNQPQHF. The chain is built from TRBV28 and TRBJ1-5; 10 bases match TRBD1. Germline V gives CDR1 MDHEN, CDR2 SYDVKM. The CDR3 runs 18 residues. V gave up 8 bases and J gave up 0 bases; unmatched junction bases: 13.

Here the CDR3 reads CATSAPGRGASNEQFF. CDR3 DNA sequence: TGTGCCACCAGTGCCCCTGGGCGGGGGGCAAGCAATGAGCAGTTCTTC. The chain joins TRBV24-1 to TRBJ2-1; 8 bases agree with TRBD2. CDR3 size: 16 residues. V lost 5 bases, J lost 6 bases, and 11 bases stayed unmatched. CDR1 and CDR2 (germline): KGHDR, SFDVKD.

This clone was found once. For the CDR3, the DNA is TGTGCCAGCAGCCAAGTGGGCAGGGAGGCTGAAGCTTTCTTT. Its protein product is CASSQVGREAEAFF. The rearrangement joins TRBV14 to TRBJ1-1; the D gene is possibly TRBD1 (5 bases). CDR3 length equals 14 residues. V was shortened by 1 base and J by 6 bases, with 12 bases between the two germline ends. Germline V gives CDR1 SGHDN, CDR2 FVKESK.

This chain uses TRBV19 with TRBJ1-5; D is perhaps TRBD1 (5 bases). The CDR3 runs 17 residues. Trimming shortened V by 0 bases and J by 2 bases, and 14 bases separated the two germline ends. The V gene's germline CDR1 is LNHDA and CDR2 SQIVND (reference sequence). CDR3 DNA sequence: TGTGCCAGTAGTATAGATGGGGGGAAACGAGGCAATCAGCCCCAGCATTTT. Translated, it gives CASSIDGGKRGNQPQHF.

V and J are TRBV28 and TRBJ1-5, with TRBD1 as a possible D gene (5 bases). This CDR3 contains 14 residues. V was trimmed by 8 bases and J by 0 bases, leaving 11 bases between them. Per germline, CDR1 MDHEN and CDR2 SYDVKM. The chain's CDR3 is CASAGNLSNQPQHF. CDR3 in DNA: TGTGCCAGCGCAGGGAACCTTAGCAATCAGCCCCAGCATTTT.

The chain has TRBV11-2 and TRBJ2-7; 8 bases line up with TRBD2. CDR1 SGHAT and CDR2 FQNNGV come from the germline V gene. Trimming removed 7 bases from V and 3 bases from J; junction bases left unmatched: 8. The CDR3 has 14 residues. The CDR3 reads CASTFRGGNYEQYF. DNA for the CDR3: TGTGCCAGCACATTCCGGGGGGGGAACTACGAGCAGTACTTC.

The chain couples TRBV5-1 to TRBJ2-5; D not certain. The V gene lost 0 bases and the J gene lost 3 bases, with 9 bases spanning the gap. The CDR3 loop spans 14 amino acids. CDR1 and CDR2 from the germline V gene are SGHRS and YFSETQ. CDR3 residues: CASSLAGQEETQYF. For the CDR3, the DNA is TGCGCCAGCAGCTTGGCCGGCCAGGAAGAGACCCAGTACTTC. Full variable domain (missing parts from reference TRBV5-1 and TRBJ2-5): KAGVTQTPRYLIKTRGQQVTLSCSPISGHRSVSWYQQTPGQGLQFLFEYFSETQRNKGNFPGRFSGRQFSNSRSEMNVSTLELGDSALYLCASSLAGQEETQYFGPGTRLLVL.

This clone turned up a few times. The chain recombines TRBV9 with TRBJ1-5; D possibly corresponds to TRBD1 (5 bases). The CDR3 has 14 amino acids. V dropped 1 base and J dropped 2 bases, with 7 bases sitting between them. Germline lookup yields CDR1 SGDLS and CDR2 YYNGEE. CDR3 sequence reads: CASSVKQGNQPQHF. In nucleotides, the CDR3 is TGTGCCAGCAGCGTAAAACAGGGCAATCAGCCCCAGCATTTT.

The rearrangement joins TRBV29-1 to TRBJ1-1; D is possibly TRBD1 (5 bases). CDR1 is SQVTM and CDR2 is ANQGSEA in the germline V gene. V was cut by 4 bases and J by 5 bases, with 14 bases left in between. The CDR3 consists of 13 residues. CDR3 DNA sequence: TGCAGCGTTGTCGATCCAGGGAGGACTGAAGCTTTCTTT. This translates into CSVVDPGRTEAFF.

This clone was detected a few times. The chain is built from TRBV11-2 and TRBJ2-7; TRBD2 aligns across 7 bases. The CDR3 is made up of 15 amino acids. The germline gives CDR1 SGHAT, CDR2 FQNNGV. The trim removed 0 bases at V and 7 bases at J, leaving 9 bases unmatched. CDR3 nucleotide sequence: TGTGCCAGCAGCTTAGAACCCAGCGGGACGAGAGAGCAGTACTTC. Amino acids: CASSLEPSGTREQYF.

CDR3 sequence reads: CSVEGLAGANTGELFF. The CDR3 DNA reads TGCAGCGTTGAGGGGTTAGCGGGAGCGAACACCGGGGAGCTGTTTTTT. This chain joins TRBV29-1 and TRBJ2-2; 9 bases are a match to TRBD2. Unmatched junction bases numbered 5, after V lost 3 bases and J lost 0 bases. CDR3 length: 16 amino acids. Per the germline V gene, CDR1 is SQVTM and CDR2 is ANQGSEA.

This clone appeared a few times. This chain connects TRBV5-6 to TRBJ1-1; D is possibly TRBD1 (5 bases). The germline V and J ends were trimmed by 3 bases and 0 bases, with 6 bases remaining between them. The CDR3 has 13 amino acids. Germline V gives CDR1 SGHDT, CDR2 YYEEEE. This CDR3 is CASSSTVNTEAFF. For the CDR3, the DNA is TGTGCCAGCAGCTCGACAGTGAACACTGAAGCTTTCTTT. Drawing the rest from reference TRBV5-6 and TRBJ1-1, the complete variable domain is DAGVTQSPTHLIKTRGQQVTLRCSPKSGHDTVSWYQQALGQGPQFIFQYYEEEERQRGNFPDRFSGHQFPNYSSELNVNALLLGDSALYLCASSSTVNTEAFFGQGTRLTVV.

In nucleotides, the CDR3 is TGTGCCAGCAGTTTACCTCTCCCCGGGAACTATGGCTACACCTTC. Translating gives CASSLPLPGNYGYTF. The V gene is TRBV28, the J gene TRBJ1-2, with D uncertain. V lost 2 bases and J lost 2, with 12 bases in between. Per the germline V gene, CDR1 is MDHEN and CDR2 is SYDVKM. This CDR3 spans 15 amino acids.

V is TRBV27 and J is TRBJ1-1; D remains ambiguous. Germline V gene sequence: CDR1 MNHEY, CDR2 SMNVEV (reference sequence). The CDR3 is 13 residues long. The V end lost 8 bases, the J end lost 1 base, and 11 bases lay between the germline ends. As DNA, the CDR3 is TGTGCCAGCTCCCACCCCGGGAACACTGAAGCTTTCTTT. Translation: CASSHPGNTEAFF.

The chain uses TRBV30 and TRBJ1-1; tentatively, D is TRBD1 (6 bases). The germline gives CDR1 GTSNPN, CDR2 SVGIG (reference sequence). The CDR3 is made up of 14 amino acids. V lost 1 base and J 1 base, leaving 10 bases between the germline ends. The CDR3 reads CAWSATGTNTEAFF. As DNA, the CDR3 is TGTGCCTGGAGTGCAACAGGGACGAACACTGAAGCTTTCTTT.

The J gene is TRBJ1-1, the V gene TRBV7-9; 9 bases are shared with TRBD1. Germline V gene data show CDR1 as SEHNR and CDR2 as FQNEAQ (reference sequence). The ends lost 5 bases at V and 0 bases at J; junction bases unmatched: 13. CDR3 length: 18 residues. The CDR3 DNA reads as TGTGCCAGCAGCCCACTTCGCCTAACAGGGGGCATGAACACTGAAGCTTTCTTT. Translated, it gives CASSPLRLTGGMNTEAFF.

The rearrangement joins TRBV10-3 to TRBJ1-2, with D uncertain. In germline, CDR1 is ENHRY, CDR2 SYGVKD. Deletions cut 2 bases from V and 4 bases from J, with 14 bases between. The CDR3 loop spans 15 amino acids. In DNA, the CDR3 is TGTGCCATCAGTGAGCGACAAGATCAGCCCTATGGCTACACCTTC. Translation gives CAISERQDQPYGYTF.

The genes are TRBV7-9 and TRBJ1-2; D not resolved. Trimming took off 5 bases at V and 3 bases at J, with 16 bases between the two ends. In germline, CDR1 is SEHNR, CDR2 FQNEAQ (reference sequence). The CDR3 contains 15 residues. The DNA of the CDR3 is TGTGCCAGCAGCCCCCAGCGCTCAGAACACTATGGCTACACCTTC. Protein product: CASSPQRSEHYGYTF.